These 21 T cell receptor beta chains share one sample of origin, sequenced in a study of molecular identifiers for immune sequencing clone quantification. TCRdb fed the PCR reads into MiXCR, producing one record per CDR3 protein. The sample holds under 650,000 distinct CDR3 sequences; around 20% are singletons and the top ten take 0.85%. What was sequenced was naive CD8+ T cells from blood, with Jurkat cell RNA spiked in. Subset of the sample: FACS-sorted CD8+CD4-CCR7+CD45RA+ naive T cells. The receptors originated from a human donor in good health. Some libraries in this study had Jurkat cell RNA spiked in.

For this clonotype: The junction differs from germline at one of its ends, possibly a read error. This chain uses TRBV7-3 with TRBJ2-1, with a possible D match to TRBD2 (5 bases). CDR1 SGHTA and CDR2 FQGTGA come from the germline V gene. CDR3 length: 14 residues. In nucleotides, the CDR3 is TGTGCCGGCAGCCCCGGACTCGGTTTGAATGAGCAGTTCTTC. Translated, it gives CAGSPGLGLNEQFF.

The V and J genes are TRBV5-1 and TRBJ2-1; 9 bases fit TRBD2. This CDR3 comprises 16 residues. CDR1 and CDR2 (germline): SGHRS, YFSETQ. V dropped 0 bases and J dropped 8; count of bases not matched to a gene: 9. CDR3 sequence reads: CASSLEWNSGSYEQFF. The CDR3 region has the DNA TGCGCCAGCAGCTTGGAGTGGAATAGCGGGAGCTATGAGCAGTTCTTC.

This clonotype occurred many times. The gene calls are TRBV1 and TRBJ2-5. TRBV1 is flagged as a pseudogene. This CDR3 spans 12 amino acids. CDR3 DNA sequence: TGCACCAGCAGCCATGTACAAGAGACCCAGTACTTC. Protein sequence: CTSSHVQETQYF.

This clonotype was detected many times. V is TRBV28 and J is TRBJ2-3; 10 positions match TRBD2. Germline V gives CDR1 MDHEN, CDR2 SYDVKM. The junction had 7 bases not matched to a gene; V was cut back by 5 bases and J by 5 bases. This CDR3 contains 15 residues. The CDR3 is CASSLTQRGGDTQYF. The CDR3 DNA reads as TGTGCCAGCAGTCTTACTCAGCGGGGGGGAGATACGCAGTATTTT. The full variable domain, with the rest looked up from reference TRBV28 and TRBJ2-3, is DVKVTQSSRYLVKRTGEKVFLECVQDMDHENMFWYRQDPGLGLRLIYFSYDVKMKEKGDIPEGYSVSREKKERFSLILESASTNQTSMYLCASSLTQRGGDTQYFGPGTRLTVL.

This clonotype was seen at least ten times. The V and J genes are TRBV2 and TRBJ2-7; D gene unclear. The CDR3 extends over 13 amino acids. V dropped 8 bases and J dropped 4 bases, with 15 bases sitting between them. Looked up from germline, CDR1 is SNHLY and CDR2 is FYNNEI. The CDR3: CASAPGTTYEQYF. In DNA form, the CDR3 reads TGTGCCAGCGCCCCGGGTACTACGTACGAGCAGTACTTC.

This clonotype occurred a few times. The V call is TRBV10-3, the J call TRBJ2-7, with 7 bases aligning to TRBD1. CDR1 is ENHRY, CDR2 SYGVKD, per germline. The CDR3 totals 17 residues. The V segment lost 3 bases and the J segment 4 bases; nucleotides outside the gene matches: 15. CDR3: CAISEPTGTQNPYEQYF. The CDR3 DNA sequence: TGTGCCATCAGTGAACCGACAGGGACCCAAAATCCTTACGAGCAGTACTTC.

On this clonotype: A much larger clone sits a single nucleotide away, making a read error possible. The chain uses TRBV7-2 and TRBJ2-5; D ambiguous. V was clipped by 5 bases and J by 5 bases, with 21 bases between them. CDR3 length equals 16 residues. From germline, CDR1 is SGHTA and CDR2 FQGNSA. CDR3 residues: CTSSPAAGNTAETQYF. CDR3 nucleotides: TGTACCAGCAGCCCTGCCGCTGGCAATACCGCCGAGACCCAGTACTTC.

This clonotype was recorded at least ten times. The rearrangement links TRBV13 to TRBJ1-1; D call uncertain. The length of the CDR3 is 12 residues. The germline V and J ends were trimmed by 5 bases and 7 bases, with 11 bases remaining between them. Germline lookup yields CDR1 PRHDT and CDR2 FYEKMQ (reference sequence). CDR3 bases: TGTGCCAGCAGCCCCCGGACGGGTGAAGCTTTCTTT. Its protein is CASSPRTGEAFF.

The gene calls are TRBV6-5 and TRBJ1-1; D gene ambiguous. CDR1 and CDR2 from the germline V gene are MNHEY and SVGAGI. The CDR3 totals 14 residues. The V end lost 0 bases, the J end lost 1 base, and 6 bases lay between the germline ends. CDR3 protein: CASSYSFQNTEAFF. The CDR3 DNA reads as TGTGCCAGCAGTTACTCGTTTCAGAACACTGAAGCTTTCTTT.

This clonotype has a count of ten or more. The chain is built from TRBV25-1 and TRBJ2-3; 10 nucleotides align to TRBD2. CDR1 and CDR2 (germline): MGHDK, SYGVNS. After removal of 7 bases from V and 5 bases from J, the junction contained 9 bases not matched to a gene. There are 15 residues in the CDR3. The CDR3 DNA sequence: TGTGCCAGCAAGTTAGTAGCGGGAGGAGGAGATACGCAGTATTTT. It yields the protein CASKLVAGGGDTQYF.

In this sample, this clonotype turned up many times. The V call is TRBV20-1, the J call TRBJ2-2; D gene ambiguous. The CDR3 is 17 residues long. Per germline, CDR1 DFQATT and CDR2 SNEGSKA (reference sequence). Trimming removed 0 bases from V and 0 bases from J, with 14 bases in between. The CDR3 protein is CSARDLPATTNTGELFF. The CDR3 DNA is TGCAGTGCTAGAGATCTGCCTGCAACTACGAACACCGGGGAGCTGTTTTTT.

Ten or more counts support this clonotype. This chain links TRBV7-9 with TRBJ1-6; no definite D call. This CDR3 has 14 residues. Trimming removed 5 bases at V and 5 bases at J, with 10 bases between. Germline CDR1 reads SEHNR; CDR2 reads FQNEAQ (reference sequence). In DNA, the CDR3 is TGTGCCAGCAGCGATCCCTTCGATAATTCACCCCTCCACTTT. Translating it yields CASSDPFDNSPLHF.

As to this clonotype: A read error may be the cause here, since a much bigger clone is one base away. V gene TRBV5-6 combines with J gene TRBJ1-2, with no clear D. This CDR3 is built from 13 residues. The germline V gene encodes CDR1 SGHDT and CDR2 YYEEEE. The CDR3 DNA is TGTGCCGGCAGTTCTGGGGATAGCTATGGCTACACCTTC. Amino acids: CAGSSGDSYGYTF.

This clonotype occurred many times. The chain is built from TRBV28 and TRBJ2-3, with 8 bases identical to TRBD1. The CDR3 extends over 16 amino acids. Germline lookup yields CDR1 MDHEN and CDR2 SYDVKM. The J segment lost 1 base and the V segment lost 5 bases, leaving 8 bases of the junction unmatched. The CDR3 DNA follows: TGTGCCAGCAGTCGGGACAGGTTATCGGGCACAGATACGCAGTATTTT. Protein: CASSRDRLSGTDTQYF.

This clonotype was counted a single time. Germline and junction disagree at one end, which may indicate a read error. The CDR3 here is CASSFFPGTGDEKLSF. The CDR3 DNA is TGCGCCAGCAGCTTTTTTCCCGGGACAGGGGATGAAAAACTGTCTTTT. The chain has TRBV5-1 and TRBJ1-4; 10 nucleotides line up with TRBD1. Germline CDR1 is SGHRS and CDR2 is YFSETQ. This CDR3 is built from 16 residues.

The count of this clonotype is one. The chain links TRBV19 to TRBJ1-1, with 7 bases aligning to TRBD1. This CDR3 is built from 16 residues. V lost 7 bases, J lost 0 bases, and 11 bases stayed unmatched. Germline assignment: CDR1 LNHDA and CDR2 SQIVND (reference sequence). This chain's CDR3 is CASNGPGGSLNTEAFF. CDR3 in DNA: TGTGCCAGTAACGGGCCAGGGGGTTCTCTGAACACTGAAGCTTTCTTT.

This clonotype has a count of ten or more. This chain connects TRBV2 to TRBJ2-5, with D hard to call. The CDR3 has 14 residues. CDR1 SNHLY and CDR2 FYNNEI come from the germline V gene. The ends were cut back, 3 bases at V and 3 bases at J, with 11 bases in the middle. The CDR3: CASSDSSEKETQYF. The DNA of the CDR3 is TGTGCCAGCAGTGATAGTTCTGAGAAAGAGACCCAGTACTTC.

This clonotype showed up many times. In DNA, the CDR3 is TGTGCCAGCAGTGTGGACAGCCAGACCCAGTACTTC. It is translated as CASSVDSQTQYF. The V gene is TRBV2, the J gene TRBJ2-5; a weak D match, TRBD1 (6 bases). Germline CDR1 SNHLY, CDR2 FYNNEI. The CDR3 contains 12 residues. Between the trimmed V and J ends, which lost 4 bases and 6 bases, there was a span of 9 bases.

This clonotype was observed at least ten times. CDR3 DNA: TGTGCCAGCAGCCTTAGCGGGCGGGGCGCCTACGAGCAGTACTTC. Protein sequence: CASSLSGRGAYEQYF. The rearrangement joins TRBV7-2 to TRBJ2-7, with TRBD2 identical over 7 bases. CDR1 SGHTA and CDR2 FQGNSA come from the germline V gene. CDR3 size: 15 residues. V gave up 5 bases and J gave up 2 bases; unmatched junction bases: 9.

Ten or more counts support this clonotype. CDR3 residues: CASSPMILGTQYF. CDR3 bases: TGTGCCAGCAGCCCTATGATCCTTGGGACCCAGTACTTC. The chain carries TRBV7-2 and TRBJ2-5, with D unclear. The CDR3 spans 13 residues. Trimming shortened V by 5 bases and J by 7 bases, and 14 bases separated the two germline ends. Germline CDR1 is SGHTA and CDR2 is FQGNSA.

About this clonotype itself: Compared with germline, one end of the junction differs, possibly owing to a read error. This chain uses TRBV20-1 with TRBJ2-7; the D gene is possibly TRBD2 (5 bases). The CDR3 is 14 amino acids. CDR1 is DFQATT, CDR2 SNEGSKA, per germline (reference sequence). The CDR3 is CSTRHEMAVDEQYF. The CDR3 region has the DNA TGCAGTACTAGGCATGAGATGGCGGTTGACGAGCAGTACTTC.